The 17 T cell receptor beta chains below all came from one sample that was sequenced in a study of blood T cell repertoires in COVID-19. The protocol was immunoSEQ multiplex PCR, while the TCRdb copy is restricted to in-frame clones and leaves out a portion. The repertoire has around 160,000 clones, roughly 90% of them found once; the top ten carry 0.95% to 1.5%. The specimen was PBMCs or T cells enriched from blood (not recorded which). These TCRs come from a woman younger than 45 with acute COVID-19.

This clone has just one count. The CDR3 loop is CASSQRGAGGRQYF. As DNA, the CDR3 is TGCGCCAGCAGCCAGCGGGGGGCTGGGGGGAGGCAGTATTTT. V gene TRBV4-3 combines with J gene TRBJ2-3, with 8 bases lining up with TRBD2. V shed 3 bases, J shed 11 bases, and the junction held 10 bases outside the gene matches. This CDR3 contains 14 residues. Germline CDR1 is LGHNA and CDR2 is YSLEER.

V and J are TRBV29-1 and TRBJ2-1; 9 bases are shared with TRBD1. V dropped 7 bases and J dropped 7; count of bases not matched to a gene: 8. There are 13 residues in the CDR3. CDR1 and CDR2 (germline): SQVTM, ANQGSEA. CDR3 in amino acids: CSAGTGTGNEQFF. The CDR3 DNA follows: TGCAGCGCCGGGACAGGGACCGGGAATGAGCAGTTCTTC.

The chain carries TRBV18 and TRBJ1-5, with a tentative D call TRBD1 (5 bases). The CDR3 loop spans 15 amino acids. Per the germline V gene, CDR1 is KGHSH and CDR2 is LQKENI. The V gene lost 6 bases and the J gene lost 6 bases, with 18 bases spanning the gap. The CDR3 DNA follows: TGTGCCAGCTCGCCTCAGGGTTCGTCAGGTCAGCCCCAGCATTTT. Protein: CASSPQGSSGQPQHF.

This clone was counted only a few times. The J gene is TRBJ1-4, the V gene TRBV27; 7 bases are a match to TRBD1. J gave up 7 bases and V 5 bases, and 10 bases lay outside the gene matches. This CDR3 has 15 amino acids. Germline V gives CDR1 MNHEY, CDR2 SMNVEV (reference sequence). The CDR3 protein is CASSRRQGFSEKLFF. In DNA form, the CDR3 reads TGTGCCAGCAGTCGGCGACAGGGCTTTAGTGAAAAACTGTTTTTT.

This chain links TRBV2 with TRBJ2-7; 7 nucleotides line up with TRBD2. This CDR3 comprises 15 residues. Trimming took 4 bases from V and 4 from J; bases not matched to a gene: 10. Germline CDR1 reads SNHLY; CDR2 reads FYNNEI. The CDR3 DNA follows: TGTGCCAGCAGTGTTGGTCTAGCGGACCGTTACGAGCAGTACTTC. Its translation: CASSVGLADRYEQYF.

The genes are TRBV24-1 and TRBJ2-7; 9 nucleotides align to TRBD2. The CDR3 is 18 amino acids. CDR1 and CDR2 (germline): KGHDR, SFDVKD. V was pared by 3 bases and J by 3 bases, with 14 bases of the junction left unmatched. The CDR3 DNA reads TGTGCCACCAGTGATCCTCACCACGGGGCTAGCGGGATCTACGAGCAGTACTTC. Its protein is CATSDPHHGASGIYEQYF.

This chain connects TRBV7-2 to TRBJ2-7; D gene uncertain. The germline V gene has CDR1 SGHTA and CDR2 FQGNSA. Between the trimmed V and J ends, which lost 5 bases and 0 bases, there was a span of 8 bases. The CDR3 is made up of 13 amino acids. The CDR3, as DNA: TGTGCCAGCAGCGTTCCCAGCTCCTACGAGCAGTACTTC. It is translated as CASSVPSSYEQYF.

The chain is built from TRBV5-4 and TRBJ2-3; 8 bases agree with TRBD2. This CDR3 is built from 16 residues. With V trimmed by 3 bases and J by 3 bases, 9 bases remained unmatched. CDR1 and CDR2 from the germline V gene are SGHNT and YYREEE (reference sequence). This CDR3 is CASSYPGTSMTDTQYF. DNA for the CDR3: TGTGCCAGCAGCTACCCCGGGACTAGTATGACAGATACGCAGTATTTT.

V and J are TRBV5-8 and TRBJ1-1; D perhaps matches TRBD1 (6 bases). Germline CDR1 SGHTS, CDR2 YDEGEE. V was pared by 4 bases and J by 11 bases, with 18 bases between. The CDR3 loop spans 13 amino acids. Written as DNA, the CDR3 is TGTGCCAGCAGCCGCGGACAGACAGCAAAGGCTTTCTTT. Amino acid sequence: CASSRGQTAKAFF.

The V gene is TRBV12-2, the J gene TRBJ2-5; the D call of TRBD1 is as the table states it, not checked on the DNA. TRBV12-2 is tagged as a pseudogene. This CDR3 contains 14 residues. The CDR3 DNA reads TGTGCAAGTCGCCCCAACGCAGGGAAACAGACCCAGTACTTC. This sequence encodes CASRPNAGKQTQYF.

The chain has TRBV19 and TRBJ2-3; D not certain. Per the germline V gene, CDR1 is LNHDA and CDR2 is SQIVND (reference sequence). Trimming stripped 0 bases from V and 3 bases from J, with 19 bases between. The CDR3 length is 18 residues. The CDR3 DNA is TGTGCCAGTAGTATAGATCTGTATCGCTGGAGCGAAACAGATACGCAGTATTTT. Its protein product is CASSIDLYRWSETDTQYF.

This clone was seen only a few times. The CDR3 region has the DNA TGTGCCAGCGGCAGGGGGCGGTCTAATGAAAAACTGTTTTTT. Its protein is CASGRGRSNEKLFF. V usage is TRBV27 and J usage is TRBJ1-4, with 8 bases identical to TRBD1. Germline lookup yields CDR1 MNHEY and CDR2 SMNVEV (reference sequence). V gave up 8 bases and J gave up 3 bases; unmatched junction bases: 5. The CDR3 has 14 amino acids.

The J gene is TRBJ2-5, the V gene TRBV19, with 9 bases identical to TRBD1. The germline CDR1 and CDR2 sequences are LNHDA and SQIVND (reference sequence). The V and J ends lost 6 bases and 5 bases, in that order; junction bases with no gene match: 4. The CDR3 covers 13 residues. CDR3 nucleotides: TGTGCCAGTAGCCGGGACAGGGAGGAGACCCAGTACTTC. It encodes CASSRDREETQYF.

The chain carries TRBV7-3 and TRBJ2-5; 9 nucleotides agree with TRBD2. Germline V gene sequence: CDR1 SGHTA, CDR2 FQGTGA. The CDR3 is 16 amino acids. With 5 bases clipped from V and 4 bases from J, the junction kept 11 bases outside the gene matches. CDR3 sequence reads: CASSPRVAGVGETQYF. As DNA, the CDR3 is TGTGCCAGCAGCCCACGGGTAGCGGGAGTCGGAGAGACCCAGTACTTC.

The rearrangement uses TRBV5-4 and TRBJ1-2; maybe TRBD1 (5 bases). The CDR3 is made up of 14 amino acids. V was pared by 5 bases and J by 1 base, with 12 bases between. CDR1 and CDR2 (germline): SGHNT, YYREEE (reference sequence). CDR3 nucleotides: TGTGCCAGCAGAGGACAACTTGATAACTATGGCTACACCTTC. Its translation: CASRGQLDNYGYTF.

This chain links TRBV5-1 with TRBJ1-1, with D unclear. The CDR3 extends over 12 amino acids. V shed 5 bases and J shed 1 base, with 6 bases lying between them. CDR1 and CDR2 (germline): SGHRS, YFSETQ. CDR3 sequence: CASSSGNTEAFF. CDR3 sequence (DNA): TGCGCCAGCAGTTCCGGGAACACTGAAGCTTTCTTT.

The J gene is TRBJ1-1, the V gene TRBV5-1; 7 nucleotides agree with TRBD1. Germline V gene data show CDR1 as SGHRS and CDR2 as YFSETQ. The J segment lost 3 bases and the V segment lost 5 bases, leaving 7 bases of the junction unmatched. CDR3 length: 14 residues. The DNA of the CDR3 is TGCGCCAGCAGGCCCGGGGACAGTTACACTGAAGCTTTCTTT. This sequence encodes CASRPGDSYTEAFF.